This entry features one T cell receptor beta chain sequence. There are many counts of this clonotype. Which antigen it targets is not known. It has no much larger one-base neighbor in the sample; base qualities were not kept. This specimen belongs to a study of CD8 T cells in ankylosing spondylitis (dated by TCRdb to the late 2010s). Regarding the complete study: To find TCR variants linked to disease, the study profiled T cell receptor beta repertoires in ankylosing spondylitis patients and healthy donors. The full study cohort comprised 25 or so ankylosing spondylitis patients and about a hundred healthy donors. Peripheral blood samples were taken, and synovial fluid was additionally collected from ankylosing spondylitis patients.

Results the study describes overall, beyond this receptor: The disease-linked clones were reported to be significantly enriched in matched synovial fluid samples from ankylosing spondylitis patients. Some motif variants were previously reported in synovial fluid and blood of reactive arthritis patients, suggesting common disease-initiation mechanisms. The disease-linked clones showed a CD8+ phenotype and occurred at relatively low frequencies in peripheral blood. A TCR beta motif made up of seven or eight highly homologous amino acid variants appeared to be characteristic of blood from ankylosing spondylitis patients.

TCRdb lists the instrument as Illumina HiSeq 2500. Quantitative 5'-RACE with molecular barcodes was used to prepare TCR beta libraries. In the paper's pipeline: To identify disease-linked TCR variants, a new computational method was used, one built on a probabilistic model of VDJ rearrangement. TCRdb reran the public reads through fastp at Q25 and MiXCR, keeping productive beta chains. Every distinct CDR3 protein forms one entry, paired with its most common genes and DNA. The V and J calls come from TCRdb's annotation, not from the publication. For this sample the table gives some 250,000 distinct CDR3 sequences, of which roughly 10% were detected only once. Jointly, the top ten make up less than 7% of the sample. Clipping removes 6 bases from V and 6 bases from J, with 16 as the unmatched junction base count. According to the germline V gene (reference sequence), CDR1 reads DFQATT and CDR2 reads SNEGSKA. The CDR3 covers 16 residues, taking in both the cysteine and the phenylalanine. Only the CDR3 DNA is retained, 48 bases long and in frame from the first base.

The sequence derives from a male donor with ankylosing spondylitis or in good health (not recorded which). The sequencing sample was made of blood, either unsorted or a sorted T cell fraction (not recorded which). This chain is built from TRBV20-1 and TRBJ2-1; a stretch of 8 junction bases matches TRBD2. At the DNA level, the sequence is TGCAGTGCCACCCCCCCCTTAGCGGGGACACGCAATGAGCAGTTCTTC. Its translation reads: CSATPPLAGTRNEQFF.